Below, one T cell receptor (beta chain) is given with its context. The specificity of this receptor is unknown. Base quality data are lacking; no much larger clone is found one base away. This record belongs to a study of blood T cell repertoires in COVID-19 (dated by TCRdb to the early 2020s). Regarding the research as a whole: Samples covering the acute and convalescent phases of COVID-19 were provided by collaborators in the United States, Italy and Spain. The sample metadata nearly always contained a de-identified subject ID, COVID-19 status, age in years and sex. The prospective study material was composed of cDNA or gDNA derived from T cells, B-cell-depleted T cells, or PBMCs. Where HLA class I and class II types were available, the types were taken from metadata supplied by the sample provider, not from assay-based typing. Samples came from the ongoing ImmuneRACE study (first 160 participants) plus 1,254 subjects from 6 global collaborators. Deeply sampled blood TCRbeta repertoires from subjects exposed to, actively infected with, or recovered from COVID-19 were included in the dataset. The repertoires were made available in a free public database intended to serve as a resource for research on the immune response to SARS-CoV-2.

Participants in the prospective study were enrolled through a virtual design, were aged about 18 to 100 years, and lived in 24 United States geographic areas. Cohort assignment in the prospective study relied on participant-reported clinical history from a screening survey and a study questionnaire. In the prospective study, mobile phlebotomists collected whole blood, serum and a nasopharyngeal or oropharyngeal swab from each participant. Over an approximately 2-month period, participants in the prospective study had the option of providing additional blood draws and questionnaires. Before DNA extraction, blood samples from the prospective study were shipped at room temperature or frozen. The research as a whole found: How much clinical and demographic metadata was included differed by source and by participant, and the metadata was provided uncurated.

The immunoSEQ Assay, a bias-controlled multiplex PCR, was used to amplify TCRbeta CDR3 regions from genomic DNA. Turning to the authors' computational methods: The number of nucleated cells in each sample was estimated from the amplification of reference gene primers within the assay. To quantify the absolute abundance of each unique TCRbeta CDR3 rearrangement, sequence reads were collapsed and filtered. For each sample, productive Simpson clonality was calculated by taking the square root of Simpson's diversity index across productive rearrangements. Here the immuneACCESS table is served through TCRdb, limited to in-frame sequences with V and J called. Missing clones are a known gap in these copies; in checked studies unresolved V genes cover under half, and the rest lacks a known reason. The V and J calls and clone size were taken over from that table, and D and trimming were inferred from the DNA. The sample table contains 250,000 to 350,000 clones; only one count was recorded for roughly 90% of them. The ten most abundant clones make up about 1.7% of the sample.

This TCR was recovered from a woman aged 18 to 35 with acute COVID-19. The sample was PBMCs or T cells enriched from blood (not recorded which).

The base sequence is TGTGCCAGCAGCCAAGAACTAGCGGGCGCCTCCTGGGCCTCCTACAATGAGCAGTTCTTC. Its protein reads: CASSQELAGASWASYNEQFF. In this chain, TRBV3-1 (or the pseudogene TRBV3-2) is recombined with TRBJ2-1; 9 junctional bases match TRBD2. From V the trimming removes 0 bases and from J it removes 0 bases, while the gene matches leave 12 bases of the junction unaccounted for. CDR1 LGHDT and CDR2 YNNKEL were looked up in the germline V gene (reference sequence). From the cysteine up to the phenylalanine, the CDR3 has a length of 20 residues. The retained sequence is limited to the CDR3, 60 bases, with the frame set at the first base.